This T cell receptor (beta chain) appears in the sequencing data of a study of blood T cells in healthy people across ages. A sample-barcoded 5' primer and a J-beta primer mix were used in a second PCR of about 6 to 12 cycles. In TCRdb, the 5' RACE reads were re-called with MiXCR into one record per CDR3 protein. The table records about 760,000 distinct CDR3 sequences, around three fifths of them present only once. Donors were systemically healthy Caucasian individuals from Russia aged about 6 to 100 years. Peripheral blood samples of roughly 10 milliliters were drawn from each donor. Overall study results and limits: TCR beta diversity per million T cells fell roughly linearly with age. Estimates drawn from one million T cells were deemed to understate diversity.

Germline assignment: CDR1 SGHNT and CDR2 YENEEA. CDR3 length: 15 residues. For this clonotype: Its antigen remains unidentified. At one end the junction does not follow the germline gene, possibly because of a read error.

The V and J genes are TRBV11-3 and TRBJ2-1; 8 bases are a match to TRBD2. This TCR derives from a man aged 35 to 55 in good health. Sequenced: blood. The CDR3 DNA is TGTGCCAGCAGCCTAGAGCGGGGGAGGTACAATGAGCAGTTCTTC. Residues: CASSLERGRYNEQFF.